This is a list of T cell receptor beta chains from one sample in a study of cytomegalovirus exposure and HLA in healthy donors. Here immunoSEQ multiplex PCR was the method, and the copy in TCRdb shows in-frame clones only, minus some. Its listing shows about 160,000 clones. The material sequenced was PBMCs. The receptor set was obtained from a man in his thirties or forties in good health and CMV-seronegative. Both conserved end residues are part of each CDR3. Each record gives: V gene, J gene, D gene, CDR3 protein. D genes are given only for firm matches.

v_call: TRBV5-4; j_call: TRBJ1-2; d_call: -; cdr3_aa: CASSPRGGSYGYTF
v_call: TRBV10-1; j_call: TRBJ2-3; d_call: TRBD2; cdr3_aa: CASSESRASGSWYF
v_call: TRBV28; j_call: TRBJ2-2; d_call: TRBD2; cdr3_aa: CASKLQTSGVTGELFF
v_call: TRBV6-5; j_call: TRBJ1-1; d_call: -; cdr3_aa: CASTHRAEAFF
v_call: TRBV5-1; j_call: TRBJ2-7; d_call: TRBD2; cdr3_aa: CASTLTAGATYEQYF
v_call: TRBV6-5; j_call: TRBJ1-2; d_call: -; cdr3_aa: CASLTAYGYTF
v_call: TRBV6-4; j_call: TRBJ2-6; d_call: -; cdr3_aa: CASSDSAGLASGANVLTF
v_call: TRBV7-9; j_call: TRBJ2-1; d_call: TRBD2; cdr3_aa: CASSLVMASGRVHNEQFF
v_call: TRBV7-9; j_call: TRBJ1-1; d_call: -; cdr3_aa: CASSLGANTEAFF
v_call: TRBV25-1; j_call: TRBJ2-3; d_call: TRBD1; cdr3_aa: CASSEWTGPSTDTQYF
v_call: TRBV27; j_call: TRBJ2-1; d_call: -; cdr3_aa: CASRRMGDSPFF